The present entry profiles one TCR beta chain with its context. This clonotype has more than one count but fewer than ten. The specificity of this receptor is unknown. Within one base of it there is no much larger clone, and no base qualities were kept. Compared with germline, V lacks 6 bases and J lacks 6 bases; bases without a gene match: 9. From its cysteine to its phenylalanine, the CDR3 spans 14 amino acids. Only the CDR3 portion is preserved as DNA: 42 bases, with reading frame beginning at the first base. Looking up the germline V gene yields CDR1 ENHRY and CDR2 SYGVKD. Interpreted using the paper, the treatment or condition label stands for: live attenuated yellow fever vaccine strain. At every blood-draw timepoint, two biological replicates of bulk PBMCs were collected. A standard Ficoll-Paque protocol was used to isolate PBMCs from peripheral blood. RNA was extracted with TriZol from bulk PBMCs, CD4 and CD8 fractions, and dextramer-positive and dextramer-negative fractions.

The data derive from a study of T cells after yellow fever vaccination (dated by TCRdb to between 2018 and 2021). For the wider study: Libraries from fractions with low cell numbers were prepared with the SMART-Seq v4 Ultra Low Input RNA kit. To follow T-cell clones before and after both primary and booster YFV17D yellow fever vaccination, bulk TCR alpha and beta repertoires underwent longitudinal sequencing. Two healthy male donors, one aged 18 to 30 and one aged 30 to 40 years, were included in the cohort. Blood samples were taken at several timepoints before and after primary and secondary immunization, and bulk PBMC replicates and cell subsets were isolated.

Summary of the overall study and its limitations: A small share of clonotypes was detected in both CD4 and CD8 compartments, with the overlap likely arising from convergent recombination. Only a couple of donors were included in the study, so the extent to which the findings can be generalized is limited. Most clones expanded after primary vaccination were re-detected after the booster (96% of CD4 and approximately 85% of CD8), suggesting broad memory maintenance. Compared with the primary T-cell response, the secondary T-cell response was weaker but faster, peaking on day 5 rather than day 15. FACS-sorted repertoires could contain abundant contaminating clonotypes from the bulk population, so computational filtering was required.

TCR cDNA was synthesized by 5'RACE template switching, through which a universal primer site and unique molecular identifiers were introduced. Priming of cDNA synthesis was performed from both the TCR alpha and TCR beta constant segments. Library amplification involved two PCR steps, and the second step added sample barcodes and sequencing adapters. Libraries were sequenced on Illumina HiSeq 2500 (2x100 bp) or NovaSeq (2x150 bp). The study's processing was this. Reads were demultiplexed and collapsed into UMI consensus sequences with MIGEC, and V(D)J alignment was performed with MiXCR. Vaccine-responding clonotypes were defined with edgeR using replicate PBMC samples, requiring FDR below 0.01 and a log2 fold change above 5 up to day 15. CD4 or CD8 identity was assigned to each bulk clonotype according to whether the clonotype was present at higher abundance in the sequenced CD4 repertoire or the sequenced CD8 repertoire. TCRdb took the public reads, trimmed them with fastp at Q25, ran MiXCR for clone calling and kept in-frame beta chains. Rows are unified per CDR3 protein, each entry keeping the most common DNA and genes. The V and J calls shown here were made by TCRdb, not taken from the authors' results. Here the sample has 500,000 to 650,000 distinct CDR3 sequences; 17% occur a single time. 17% of the sample lies in the top ten.

The V gene is TRBV10-3 and the J gene is TRBJ1-2; TRBD1 aligns with 8 central bases. The material sequenced was PBMCs, taken less than 6 days after the first yellow fever vaccination. This receptor was identified in a man between 18 and 35 years old who received the YFV17D yellow fever vaccine. The DNA is as follows: TGTGCCATCAGCCGACAGGGGCAAGCCAATGGCTACACCTTC. Translated, it reads CAISRQGQANGYTF.